The 25 T cell receptor beta chains below were found in one sample sequenced in a study of regulatory T cells in long-lasting Graves disease. Building the TCR beta libraries relied on iRepertoire HTBI primers, and CDR3 regions underwent Arm-PCR. TCRdb reprocessed the multiplex PCR reads with MiXCR, giving one entry per CDR3 protein. The data show 550,000 or so distinct CDR3 sequences, 12% seen once. Time point denoted: newly diagnosed GD, antithyroid drugs for less than 3 months. RNA extracted from PBMCs served as the sequencing template. The sample also formed part of further work on T cells in Graves' hyperthyroidism and ophthalmopathy.

The source material was peripheral blood mononuclear cells (PBMCs), sampled at new diagnosis, from a patient treated with antithyroid drugs. The receptors stem from a woman in her 30s with Graves disease.

Comment on this clonotype: This may come from a read error, since a much larger clone is one base off. The chain carries TRBV28 and TRBJ1-5; D is unclear. Trimming stripped 2 bases from V and 3 bases from J, with 17 bases between. The CDR3 is 17 residues long. Per germline, CDR1 MDHEN and CDR2 SYDVKM. This CDR3 reads CASSLILKKKINQPQHF. CDR3 in DNA: TGTGCCAGCAGTTTAATACTCAAGAAGAAAATCAATCAGCCCCAGCATTTT.

The chain joins TRBV3-1 to TRBJ2-5, with 11 bases matching TRBD2. Per germline, CDR1 LGHDT and CDR2 YNNKEL (reference sequence). J was trimmed by 6 bases and V by 4 bases; bases with no gene match: 7. This CDR3 comprises 15 residues. The CDR3 protein is CASSRTSGPPQTQYF. CDR3 DNA: TGTGCCAGCAGCCGGACTAGCGGGCCACCCCAGACCCAGTACTTC.

V usage is TRBV5-1 and J usage is TRBJ2-1; D is ambiguous. Per the germline V gene, CDR1 is SGHRS and CDR2 is YFSETQ. Trimming shortened V by 3 bases and J by 1 base, and 14 bases separated the two germline ends. This CDR3 contains 16 residues. The DNA of the CDR3 is TGCGCCAGCAGCTCTAAAATATCTGGATCCTACAATGAGCAGTTCTTC. Protein sequence: CASSSKISGSYNEQFF.

This clonotype has at least ten counts. V usage is TRBV28 and J usage is TRBJ1-2, with unresolved D. Trimming removed 4 bases from V and 14 bases from J, with 14 bases in between. Germline V gene lookup returns CDR1 MDHEN and CDR2 SYDVKM. The CDR3 has 11 residues. The CDR3 bases are TGTGCCAGCAGTTACCCTCCAAGTACAACCTTC. Its protein product is CASSYPPSTTF.

This clonotype was observed at least ten times. The genes are TRBV27 and TRBJ1-6; D is uncertain. The length of the CDR3 is 18 residues. Germline V gives CDR1 MNHEY, CDR2 SMNVEV (reference sequence). Trimming took 2 bases from V and 7 from J, leaving 21 bases between them. The CDR3 region is CASSLLPSSYGLNSPLHF. The CDR3 coding sequence is TGTGCCAGCAGTTTACTTCCCTCATCCTACGGGCTGAATTCACCCCTCCACTTT.

This clonotype was observed at least ten times. V is TRBV25-1 and J is TRBJ1-2; a weak D match, TRBD1 (5 bases). Germline-derived CDR1 and CDR2 are MGHDK and SYGVNS. The V end lost 4 bases, the J end lost 6 bases, and 12 bases lay between the germline ends. CDR3 length: 13 amino acids. In DNA, the CDR3 is TGTGCCAGCAGTGCAGACAGAGGGGATGGCTACACCTTC. Translating gives CASSADRGDGYTF.

This clonotype appeared many times. The chain employs TRBV6-2 or TRBV6-3 and TRBJ2-7, with 7 positions matching TRBD1. CDR3 length: 15 amino acids. Germline V gene lookup returns CDR1 MNHEY and CDR2 SVGEGT. J gave up 5 bases and V 8 bases, and 15 bases lay outside the gene matches. CDR3 sequence: CASGKDRRPGDEQYF. The CDR3 DNA reads TGTGCCAGCGGGAAGGACAGGCGACCAGGGGACGAGCAGTACTTC.

This clonotype was seen repeatedly, ten times or more. The chain is built from TRBV12-3 or TRBV12-4 and TRBJ2-7, with D perhaps matching TRBD2 (5 bases). This CDR3 has 12 residues. V was clipped by 7 bases and J by 6 bases, with 13 bases between them. The DNA for the CDR3 is TGTGCCAGCACCCGGGATACGGGCGAGCAGTACTTC. It is translated as CASTRDTGEQYF.

In its sample, this clonotype was seen many times. J is TRBJ2-1 and V is TRBV2; TRBD1 aligns across 9 bases. Germline trimming cut 5 bases from V and 6 bases from J; bases unmatched to any gene: 8. This CDR3 contains 15 residues. Germline V gene lookup returns CDR1 SNHLY and CDR2 FYNNEI. CDR3 sequence reads: CASSLVDRGRNEQFF. CDR3 nucleotides: TGTGCCAGCAGTTTAGTGGACAGGGGCCGCAATGAGCAGTTCTTC.

This clonotype was seen ten or more times. This chain joins TRBV5-1 and TRBJ2-3; 7 bases are shared with TRBD1. Trimming cost V 8 bases and J 2 bases; bases outside gene matches: 5. The germline V gene has CDR1 SGHRS and CDR2 YFSETQ. The CDR3 totals 13 residues. The CDR3 spells CASHRGLTDTQYF. The CDR3 region has the DNA TGCGCCAGTCACAGGGGCCTCACAGATACGCAGTATTTT.

This clonotype was found many times. This CDR3 is CASGLVLDSPLHF. The CDR3 DNA sequence: TGTGCTAGTGGTTTGGTACTTGATTCACCCCTCCACTTT. This chain joins TRBV12-5 and TRBJ1-6; D uncertain. The CDR3 covers 13 residues. With 0 bases removed from V and 8 bases from J, the gap between germline ends came to 5 bases. CDR1 and CDR2 (germline): LGHNT, FRNRAP.

This clonotype was detected ten times or more. The chain couples TRBV12-3 or TRBV12-4 to TRBJ1-3, with D unresolved. V lost 3 bases, J lost 0 bases, and 6 bases lay in between. CDR3 length equals 14 residues. CDR3 region: CASSFYSSGNTIYF. CDR3 coding DNA: TGTGCCAGCAGTTTTTACAGCTCTGGAAACACCATATATTTT.

This clonotype came up a few times. The chain links TRBV19 to TRBJ1-4; D is possibly TRBD1 (6 bases). The CDR3 is made up of 13 amino acids. Germline assignment: CDR1 LNHDA and CDR2 SQIVND (reference sequence). Between the trimmed V and J ends, which lost 5 bases and 5 bases, there was a span of 9 bases. The CDR3 loop reads CASSFQGNEKLFF. In DNA, the CDR3 is TGTGCCAGTAGTTTTCAGGGGAATGAAAAACTGTTTTTT. Full variable domain (missing parts from reference TRBV19 and TRBJ1-4): DGGITQSPKYLFRKEGQNVTLSCEQNLNHDAMYWYRQDPGQGLRLIYYSQIVNDFQKGDIAEGYSVSREKKESFPLTVTSAQKNPTAFYLCASSFQGNEKLFFGSGTQLSVL.

This clonotype was detected many times. V usage is TRBV29-1 and J usage is TRBJ2-3; 7 positions agree with TRBD2. The CDR3 extends over 13 amino acids. CDR1 and CDR2 from the germline V gene are SQVTM and ANQGSEA. V was pared by 8 bases and J by 6 bases, with 11 bases of the junction left unmatched. In DNA form, the CDR3 reads TGCAGCCCTAAACGGGCGGGAGCGGATACGCAGTATTTT. Its protein is CSPKRAGADTQYF.

This clonotype was seen at least ten times. The J gene is TRBJ1-2, the V gene TRBV28; TRBD1 matches at 7 bases. The CDR3 length is 16 residues. The trim removed 6 bases at V and 2 bases at J, leaving 12 bases unmatched. Germline CDR1 is MDHEN and CDR2 is SYDVKM. The CDR3 sequence is CASSPIGRGANYGYTF. Here the CDR3 DNA reads TGTGCCAGCAGCCCCATAGGCAGGGGGGCAAACTATGGCTACACCTTC.

There are many counts of this clonotype. J is TRBJ2-2 and V is TRBV12-3 or TRBV12-4; TRBD2 matches 11 bases. Trimming at V came to 6 bases and at J to 0 bases, leaving 3 bases not matched to a gene. CDR3 length: 16 amino acids. The CDR3 nucleotides read TGTGCCAGCAGGGGACTAGCGGAAACGAACACCGGGGAGCTGTTTTTT. It codes for CASRGLAETNTGELFF.

This clonotype was seen a few times. This chain uses TRBV29-1 with TRBJ2-4; unclear D gene. The CDR3 is 12 residues long. Germline V gene data show CDR1 as SQVTM and CDR2 as ANQGSEA. V lost 0 bases and J lost 8, with 8 bases in between. In nucleotides, the CDR3 is TGCAGCGTTGAAGAGGGTGGGGACATTCAGTACTTC. Its translation is CSVEEGGDIQYF.

This clonotype was observed many times. The chain links TRBV29-1 to TRBJ2-1, with TRBD1 matching 8 bases. V trimming: 7 bases; J trimming: 0 bases; junction bases outside the gene matches: 5. Germline V gives CDR1 SQVTM, CDR2 ANQGSEA. The CDR3 spans 14 residues. The CDR3 DNA reads as TGCAGCGGGAGCGACAGGGGCTCCTACAATGAGCAGTTCTTC. The encoded protein is CSGSDRGSYNEQFF.

This clonotype was counted ten times or more. The rearrangement links TRBV5-1 to TRBJ2-2, with a possible D match to TRBD1 (5 bases). Germline V CDR1 and CDR2: SGHRS, YFSETQ. The CDR3 contains 14 residues. The ends were cut back, 0 bases at V and 6 bases at J, with 9 bases in the middle. The chain's CDR3 is CASSLAPGPGELFF. The CDR3 DNA reads TGCGCCAGCAGCTTGGCCCCAGGGCCCGGGGAGCTGTTTTTT.

This clonotype was picked up many times. The genes are TRBV18 and TRBJ2-3; D gene uncertain. Germline V gene data show CDR1 as KGHSH and CDR2 as LQKENI. V gave up 3 bases and J gave up 5 bases, with 9 bases separating them. The CDR3 loop spans 13 amino acids. The CDR3 DNA reads TGTGCCAGCTCACCTGATCGAGTAGATACGCAGTATTTT. Translated: CASSPDRVDTQYF. The entire variable domain, with the rest obtained from reference TRBV18 and TRBJ2-3, is as follows: NAGVMQNPRHLVRRRGQEARLRCSPMKGHSHVYWYRQLPEEGLKFMVYLQKENIIDESGMPKERFSAEFPKEGPSILRIQQVVRGDSAAYFCASSPDRVDTQYFGPGTRLTVL.

The sample holds many counts of this clonotype. J is TRBJ2-3 and V is TRBV5-1, with 14 bases fitting TRBD2. This CDR3 spans 17 amino acids. V lost 0 bases and J lost 4; bases outside the gene matches: 4. Germline CDR1 is SGHRS and CDR2 is YFSETQ. CDR3 coding DNA: TGCGCCAGCAGCTTGGCCGGGACTAGCGGGAGTCCAGATACGCAGTATTTT. It encodes CASSLAGTSGSPDTQYF.

This clonotype showed up just a few times. This chain links TRBV7-9 with TRBJ2-7, with D perhaps TRBD1 or TRBD2 (5 bases each). CDR1 SEHNR and CDR2 FQNEAQ come from the germline V gene (reference sequence). Trimming left V 5 bases short and J 6 bases short, with 26 bases between. This CDR3 contains 17 residues. The CDR3 region has the DNA TGTGCCAGCAGCGCGCGACAGAGCGGCGCCGGGTGTGGCGAGCAGTACTTC. Translated: CASSARQSGAGCGEQYF.

This clonotype was observed at least ten times. This chain uses TRBV2 with TRBJ1-2; possible D gene TRBD1, 6 bases. This CDR3 region has 16 residues. Germline V gene lookup returns CDR1 SNHLY and CDR2 FYNNEI. Deletions cut 0 bases from V and 5 bases from J, with 16 bases between. CDR3 residues: CASSEAKQGLGYGYTF. DNA for the CDR3: TGTGCCAGCAGTGAAGCGAAGCAGGGGCTGGGATATGGCTACACCTTC.

A few counts support this clonotype. V is TRBV6-1 and J is TRBJ2-6, with D possibly TRBD1 on 6 matching bases. Between the trimmed V and J ends, which lost 5 bases and 1 base, there was a span of 15 bases. Germline V gives CDR1 MNHNS, CDR2 SASEGT. The CDR3 has 17 amino acids. The CDR3 spells CASSQGQGRSGANVLTF. CDR3 coding DNA: TGTGCCAGCAGTCAGGGTCAGGGGAGATCTGGGGCCAACGTCCTGACTTTC.

This clonotype was detected many times. The chain links TRBV18 to TRBJ1-1; D is unclear. This CDR3 comprises 13 residues. Trimming took 6 bases from V and 1 from J, leaving 9 bases between them. CDR1 is KGHSH, CDR2 LQKENI, per germline. The CDR3 sequence: CASSSRSNTEAFF. The DNA of the CDR3 is TGTGCCAGCTCTTCAAGATCGAACACTGAAGCTTTCTTT.